The entry that follows covers one T cell receptor beta chain sequence. No antigen is known for it. These data belong to a study of T cell responses to AZD1222 COVID-19 vaccine. This CDR3 region has 15 residues. Trimming stripped 2 bases from V and 0 bases from J, with 10 bases between. Germline CDR1 is MRHNA and CDR2 is SNTAGT. Assay used: immunoSEQ multiplex PCR; TCRdb lists only in-frame clones, some missing. The table has approximately 90,000 clones, approximately 91% seen once. Broader study findings: Per reports, nearly half of all spike-specific TCRs target regions that are unmutated in variants. Breadth and depth of Spike-specific TCRs rose after two AZD1222 doses. Clonal diversity was possibly underestimated; the donors were predominantly white British and more often female.

This specimen consisted of peripheral blood, obtained on day 0 of AZD1222 vaccination. This clonotype originated in an adult in good health. This chain joins TRBV6-4 and TRBJ1-2; D is undetermined. CDR3 nucleotides: TGTGCCAGCAGTGACACCGGGATAGCTAACTATGGCTACACCTTC. It codes for CASSDTGIANYGYTF.